This TCR beta chain is drawn from a study of OX40 agonist ivuxolimab in advanced cancers. At the level of the study: Patients' therapy was ivuxolimab, an antibody that acts as an agonist of OX40 (CD134). Prior anti-PD-1, anti-PD-L1 or anti-CTLA-4 therapy was allowed; 40% to 50% had some. Study results and caveats: Circulating CD4+ and CD8+ T cells showed clonal expansion by week 6 at 0.1 to 3.0 mg/kg. Which antigen the expanded peripheral T cells recognized is unknown.

Data came from immunoSEQ multiplex PCR; TCRdb stores just in-frame clones and leaves some out. Counted here are around 68,000 clones, about 88% occurring once; the ten biggest clones make up about 17%. A note on this clone: Its cognate antigen is unknown.

CDR1 and CDR2 (germline): MNHNY, SVGAGI (reference sequence). Trimming shortened V by 2 bases and J by 1 base, and 9 bases separated the two germline ends. The CDR3 contains 14 residues. The J gene is TRBJ2-7, the V gene TRBV6-6; D not resolved. The origin of this receptor is an adult with an advanced solid tumor such as melanoma, head and neck, liver or kidney cancer. The starting material was CD4+ or CD8+ T cells sorted from blood, obtained in a trial of the OX40 agonist ivuxolimab. DNA for the CDR3: TGTGCCAGCAGTTACGTAAGACTTTCCTACGAGCAGTACTTC. Translation gives CASSYVRLSYEQYF.